The clone carrying this T cell receptor beta chain came up once. Individual cDNA molecules each received unique molecular identifiers attached to them. TCRdb re-called the 5' RACE reads with MiXCR, one entry per CDR3 protein. Among tens of thousands of distinct CDR3 sequences, roughly an eighth were seen once, and the ten largest hold less than 3%. The entry originates in a study of early T cells in non-severe SARS-CoV-2 infection. Germline lookup yields CDR1 MDHEN and CDR2 SYDVKM. Trimming shortened V by 4 bases and J by 6 bases, and 10 bases separated the two germline ends. CDR3 length: 12 residues.

The receptor was isolated from an adult who was a healthcare worker with PCR-confirmed SARS-CoV-2 infection or an uninfected control (not recorded which). The chain has TRBV28 and TRBJ2-7; D uncertain. The material sequenced was whole blood, taken at baseline. CDR3 amino acids: CASSYSVFEQYF. As DNA, the CDR3 is TGTGCCAGCAGTTATTCGGTATTCGAGCAGTACTTC.